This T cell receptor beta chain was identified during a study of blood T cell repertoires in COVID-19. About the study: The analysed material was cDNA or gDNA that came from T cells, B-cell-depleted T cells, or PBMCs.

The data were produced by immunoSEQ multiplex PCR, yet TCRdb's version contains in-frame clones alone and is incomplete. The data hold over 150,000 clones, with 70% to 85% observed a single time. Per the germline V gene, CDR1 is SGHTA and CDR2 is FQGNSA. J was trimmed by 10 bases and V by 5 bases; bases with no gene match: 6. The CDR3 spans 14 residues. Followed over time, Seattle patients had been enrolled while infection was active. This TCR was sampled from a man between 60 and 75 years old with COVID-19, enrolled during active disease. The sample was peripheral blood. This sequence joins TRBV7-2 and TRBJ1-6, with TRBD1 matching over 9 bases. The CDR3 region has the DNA TGTGCCAGCAGCCGGGACAGGGCGGTGTCACCCCTCCACTTT. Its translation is CASSRDRAVSPLHF.